This T cell receptor (beta chain) derives from a study of blood T cell repertoires in COVID-19. Libraries were prepared by immunoSEQ multiplex PCR; TCRdb keeps only in-frame clonotypes and omits some of them. The sample includes some 210,000 clones, roughly 92% of them seen just once. The V segment lost 0 bases and the J segment 2 bases; nucleotides outside the gene matches: 9. The V gene's germline CDR1 is SGHVS and CDR2 FQNEAQ. There are 17 residues in the CDR3. The specimen was peripheral blood. This clonotype was sampled from a man aged 55 to 70 with COVID-19, enrolled during active disease. V gene TRBV7-8 combines with J gene TRBJ1-2; 7 positions agree with TRBD1. The DNA of the CDR3 is TGTGCCAGCAGCTTAGCTACCGGGACAGTTAACAACTATGGCTACACCTTC. As protein: CASSLATGTVNNYGYTF.